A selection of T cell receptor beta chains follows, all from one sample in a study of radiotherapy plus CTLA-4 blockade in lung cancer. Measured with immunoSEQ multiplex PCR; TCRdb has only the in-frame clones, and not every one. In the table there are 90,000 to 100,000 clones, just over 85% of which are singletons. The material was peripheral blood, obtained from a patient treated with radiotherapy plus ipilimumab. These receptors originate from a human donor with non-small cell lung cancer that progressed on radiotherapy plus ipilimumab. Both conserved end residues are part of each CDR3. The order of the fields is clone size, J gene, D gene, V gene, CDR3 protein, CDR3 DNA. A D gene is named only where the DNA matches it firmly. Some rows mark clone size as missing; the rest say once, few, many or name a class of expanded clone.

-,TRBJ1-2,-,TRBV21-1,CASIQGSVSGYTF,TGTGCCAGCATACAGGGGTCGGTAAGTGGCTACACCTTC
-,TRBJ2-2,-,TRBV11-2,CASSLDSGAGELFF,TGTGCCAGCAGCTTAGATTCGGGTGCCGGGGAGCTGTTTTTT
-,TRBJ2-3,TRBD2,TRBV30,CAWVGTSGSISTDTQYF,TGTGCCTGGGTTGGGACTAGCGGGAGTATCTCCACAGATACGCAGTATTTT
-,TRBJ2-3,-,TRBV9,CASSVGGEPPPTDTQYF,TGTGCCAGCAGCGTAGGGGGGGAGCCTCCCCCCACAGATACGCAGTATTTT
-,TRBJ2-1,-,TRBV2,CASSAVVDEQFF,TGTGCCAGCAGTGCGGTCGTTGATGAGCAGTTCTTC
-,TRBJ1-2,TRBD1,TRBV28,CASSLWGQGAGYGYTF,TGTGCCAGCAGTTTATGGGGACAGGGGGCGGGCTATGGCTACACCTTC
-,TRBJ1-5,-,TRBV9,CASSVGEGNQPQHF,TGTGCCAGCAGCGTAGGAGAGGGCAATCAGCCCCAGCATTTT
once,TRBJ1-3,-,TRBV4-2,CASSPLAGHTGNTIYF,TGTGCCAGCAGCCCCCTGGCGGGTCACACGGGAAACACCATATATTTT
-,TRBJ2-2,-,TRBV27,CASIRKGGYGELFF,TGTGCCAGCATCAGAAAGGGGGGATACGGGGAGCTGTTTTTT
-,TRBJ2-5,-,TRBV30,CAWSALETQYF,TGTGCCTGGAGTGCACTAGAGACCCAGTACTTC
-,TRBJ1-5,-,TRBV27,CASSPRSTGTRQPQHF,TGTGCCAGCAGTCCCCGAAGTACAGGGACAAGGCAGCCCCAGCATTTT
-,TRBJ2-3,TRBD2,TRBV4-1,CASSQEASGRDTQYF,TGCGCCAGCAGCCAAGAAGCTAGCGGGAGGGATACGCAGTATTTT
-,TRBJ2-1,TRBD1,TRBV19,CASSIQGATNEQFF,TGTGCCAGTAGTATCCAGGGGGCGACCAATGAGCAGTTCTTC
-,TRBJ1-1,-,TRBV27,CASSSEAGLPEAFF,TGTGCCAGCAGTTCGGAGGCAGGGTTGCCTGAAGCTTTCTTT
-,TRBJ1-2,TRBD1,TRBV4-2,CASSQDPGVGQAAYGYTF,TGTGCCAGCAGCCAAGATCCTGGTGTGGGACAGGCTGCGTATGGCTACACCTTC
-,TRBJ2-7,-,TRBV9,CASSVTAGASYEQYF,TGTGCCAGCAGCGTCACGGCAGGCGCCTCCTACGAGCAGTACTTC
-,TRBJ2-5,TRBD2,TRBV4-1,CASSASGRAWETQYF,TGCGCCAGCAGCGCGAGCGGGAGGGCCTGGGAGACCCAGTACTTC
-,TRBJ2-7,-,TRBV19,CASSIFAGPLYEQYF,TGTGCCAGTAGTATATTCGCAGGGCCCCTCTACGAGCAGTACTTC
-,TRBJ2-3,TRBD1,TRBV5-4,CASRPGQDTDTQYF,TGTGCCAGCAGGCCGGGACAGGACACAGATACGCAGTATTTT
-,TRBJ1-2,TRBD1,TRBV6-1,CASSDSRTGYGYTF,TGTGCCAGCAGTGATTCGAGGACAGGCTATGGCTACACCTTC
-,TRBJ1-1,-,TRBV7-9,CASSLASRNTEAFF,TGTGCCAGCAGCTTAGCTAGTAGGAACACTGAAGCTTTCTTT
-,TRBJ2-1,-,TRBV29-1,CSALGGASKGQFF,TGCAGCGCGCTGGGGGGGGCCTCAAAGGGGCAGTTCTTC
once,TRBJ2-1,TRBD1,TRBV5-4,CASSLDKTGVDEQFF,TGTGCCAGCAGCTTAGACAAGACAGGGGTGGATGAGCAGTTCTTC
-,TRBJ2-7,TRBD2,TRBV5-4,CASSLAPSGSNYEQYF,TGTGCCAGCAGCTTGGCCCCTAGCGGGTCAAACTACGAGCAGTACTTC
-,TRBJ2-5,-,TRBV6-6,CASRVWETQYF,TGTGCCAGCAGGGTTTGGGAGACCCAGTACTTC
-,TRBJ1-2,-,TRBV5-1,CASSLDEGNYGYTF,TGCGCCAGCAGCTTGGATGAGGGAAACTATGGCTACACCTTC
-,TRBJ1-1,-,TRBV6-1,CASSDPKMAEAFF,TGTGCCAGCAGTGACCCGAAGATGGCTGAAGCTTTCTTT
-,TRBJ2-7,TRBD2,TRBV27,CASSLRGGSYEQYF,TGTGCCAGCAGTTTGCGGGGGGGATCCTACGAGCAGTACTTC
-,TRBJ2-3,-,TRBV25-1,CASSESLFSAASTDTQYF,TGTGCCAGCAGTGAAAGTTTGTTTTCGGCGGCTAGCACAGATACGCAGTATTTT
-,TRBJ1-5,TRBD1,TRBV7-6,CASSPPWRAGGKSNQPQHF,TGTGCCAGCAGCCCCCCCTGGCGGGCAGGGGGAAAGAGCAATCAGCCCCAGCATTTT
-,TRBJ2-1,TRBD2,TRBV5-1,CASSGASGNYEQFF,TGCGCCAGCAGCGGGGCTAGCGGGAACTATGAGCAGTTCTTC
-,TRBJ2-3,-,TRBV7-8,CASSLVQTDTQYF,TGTGCCAGCAGCTTAGTTCAAACAGATACGCAGTATTTT
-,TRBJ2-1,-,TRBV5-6,CASSLSKGSSYNEQFF,TGTGCCAGCAGCTTGTCCAAGGGGAGCTCCTACAATGAGCAGTTCTTC
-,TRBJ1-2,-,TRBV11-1,CASSLSGDGYTF,TGTGCCAGCAGCTTATCAGGGGATGGCTACACCTTC
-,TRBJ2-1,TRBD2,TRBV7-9,CASSPGLAGLVYEQFF,TGTGCCAGCAGCCCTGGACTAGCGGGACTTGTCTATGAGCAGTTCTTC
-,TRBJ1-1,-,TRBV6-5,CASSYSQETEAFF,TGTGCCAGCAGTTACTCCCAAGAAACTGAAGCTTTCTTT
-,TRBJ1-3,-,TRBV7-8,CASSPTLAYGNTIYF,TGTGCCAGCAGCCCCACCTTGGCGTATGGAAACACCATATATTTT
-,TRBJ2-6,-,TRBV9,CASSADSGANVLTF,TGTGCCAGCAGCGCGGACAGTGGGGCCAACGTCCTGACTTTC
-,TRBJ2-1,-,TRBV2,CASSPDVGSQFF,TGTGCCAGCAGCCCGGACGTTGGGAGTCAGTTCTTC
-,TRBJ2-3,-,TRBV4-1,CASSQGLQQYF,TGCGCCAGCAGCCAAGGGTTGCAGCAGTATTTT
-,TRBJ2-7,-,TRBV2,CASRVGQSGYEQYF,TGTGCCAGCAGGGTCGGACAGTCGGGCTACGAGCAGTACTTC
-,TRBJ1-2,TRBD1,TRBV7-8,CASSLAGGRHGYTF,TGTGCCAGCAGCTTAGCAGGGGGCAGGCATGGCTACACCTTC
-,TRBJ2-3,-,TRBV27,CASSFGDTQYF,TGTGCCAGCAGTTTCGGAGATACGCAGTATTTT
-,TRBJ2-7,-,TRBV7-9,CASSSPNRGTNEQYF,TGTGCCAGCAGCTCCCCTAATAGGGGGACTAACGAGCAGTACTTC
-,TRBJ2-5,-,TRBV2,CASRDLQETQYF,TGTGCCAGCAGGGACTTACAAGAGACCCAGTACTTC
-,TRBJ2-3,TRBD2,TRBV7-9,CASRMTSGDPGTQYF,TGTGCCAGCAGAATGACTAGCGGGGACCCCGGTACGCAGTATTTT
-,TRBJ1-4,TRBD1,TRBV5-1,CASSGGQAATNEKLFF,TGCGCCAGCAGCGGGGGACAGGCCGCAACTAATGAAAAACTGTTTTTT
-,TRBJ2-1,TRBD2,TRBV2,CAREKSAGEDEQFF,TGTGCCAGAGAAAAGTCCGCGGGAGAGGATGAGCAGTTCTTC
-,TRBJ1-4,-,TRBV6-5,CASSYKPWEKLFF,TGTGCCAGCAGTTATAAACCCTGGGAAAAACTGTTTTTT
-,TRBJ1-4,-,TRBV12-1,CASSSRGSTNEKLFF,TGTGCCAGCAGCTCACGGGGCTCAACTAATGAAAAACTGTTTTTT
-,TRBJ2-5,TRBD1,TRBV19,CASRWTGVGGTQYF,TGTGCCAGTAGATGGACAGGGGTAGGGGGGACCCAGTACTTC
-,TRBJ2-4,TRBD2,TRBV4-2,CASSQDRASGQLAKNIQYF,TGTGCCAGCAGCCAAGACCGCGCTAGCGGGCAACTAGCCAAAAACATTCAGTACTTC
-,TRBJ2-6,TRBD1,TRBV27,CASSSKPPGQGLQSGANVLTF,TGTGCCAGCAGTTCTAAACCCCCGGGACAGGGGCTACAGTCTGGGGCCAACGTCCTGACTTTC